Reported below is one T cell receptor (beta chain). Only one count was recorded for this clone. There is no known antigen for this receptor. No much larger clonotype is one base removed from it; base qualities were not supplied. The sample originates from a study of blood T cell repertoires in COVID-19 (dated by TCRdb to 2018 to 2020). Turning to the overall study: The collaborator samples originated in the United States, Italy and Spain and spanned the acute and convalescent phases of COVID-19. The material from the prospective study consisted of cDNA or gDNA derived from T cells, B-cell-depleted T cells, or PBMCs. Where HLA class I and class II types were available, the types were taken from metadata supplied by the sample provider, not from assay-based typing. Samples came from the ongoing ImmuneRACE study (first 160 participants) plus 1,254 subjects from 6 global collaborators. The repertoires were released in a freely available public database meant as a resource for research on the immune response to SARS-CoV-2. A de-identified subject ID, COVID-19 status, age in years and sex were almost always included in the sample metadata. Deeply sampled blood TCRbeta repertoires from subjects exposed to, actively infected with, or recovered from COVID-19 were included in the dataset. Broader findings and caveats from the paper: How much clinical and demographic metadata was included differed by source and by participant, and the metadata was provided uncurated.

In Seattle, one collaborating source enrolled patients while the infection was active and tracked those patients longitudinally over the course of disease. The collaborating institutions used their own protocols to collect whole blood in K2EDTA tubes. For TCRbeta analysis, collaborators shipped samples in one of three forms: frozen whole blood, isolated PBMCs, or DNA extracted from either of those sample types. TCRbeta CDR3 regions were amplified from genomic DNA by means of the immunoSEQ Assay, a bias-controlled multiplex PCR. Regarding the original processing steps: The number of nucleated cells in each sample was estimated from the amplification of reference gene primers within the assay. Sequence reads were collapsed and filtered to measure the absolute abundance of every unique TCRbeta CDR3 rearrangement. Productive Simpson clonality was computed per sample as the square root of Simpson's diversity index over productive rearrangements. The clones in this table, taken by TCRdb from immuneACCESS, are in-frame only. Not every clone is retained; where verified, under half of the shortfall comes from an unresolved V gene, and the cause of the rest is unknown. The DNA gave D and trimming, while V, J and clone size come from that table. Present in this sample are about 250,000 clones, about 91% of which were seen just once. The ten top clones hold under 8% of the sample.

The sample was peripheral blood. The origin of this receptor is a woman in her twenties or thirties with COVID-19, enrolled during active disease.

DNA sequence: TGTGCCAGCTCAGGGGGACTAGCGGAGGAGACCCAGTACTTC. This is translated as CASSGGLAEETQYF. The receptor chain draws on TRBV18 and TRBJ2-5; 11 nucleotides in the junction match TRBD2. Trimming removed 5 bases from V and 5 bases from J; the gene matches leave 4 bases unexplained. The germline V gene gives CDR1 as KGHSH and CDR2 as LQKENI. Spanning cysteine to phenylalanine, the CDR3 consists of 14 amino acids. Kept here is only the CDR3 DNA, which spans 42 bases and is read in frame from base 1.